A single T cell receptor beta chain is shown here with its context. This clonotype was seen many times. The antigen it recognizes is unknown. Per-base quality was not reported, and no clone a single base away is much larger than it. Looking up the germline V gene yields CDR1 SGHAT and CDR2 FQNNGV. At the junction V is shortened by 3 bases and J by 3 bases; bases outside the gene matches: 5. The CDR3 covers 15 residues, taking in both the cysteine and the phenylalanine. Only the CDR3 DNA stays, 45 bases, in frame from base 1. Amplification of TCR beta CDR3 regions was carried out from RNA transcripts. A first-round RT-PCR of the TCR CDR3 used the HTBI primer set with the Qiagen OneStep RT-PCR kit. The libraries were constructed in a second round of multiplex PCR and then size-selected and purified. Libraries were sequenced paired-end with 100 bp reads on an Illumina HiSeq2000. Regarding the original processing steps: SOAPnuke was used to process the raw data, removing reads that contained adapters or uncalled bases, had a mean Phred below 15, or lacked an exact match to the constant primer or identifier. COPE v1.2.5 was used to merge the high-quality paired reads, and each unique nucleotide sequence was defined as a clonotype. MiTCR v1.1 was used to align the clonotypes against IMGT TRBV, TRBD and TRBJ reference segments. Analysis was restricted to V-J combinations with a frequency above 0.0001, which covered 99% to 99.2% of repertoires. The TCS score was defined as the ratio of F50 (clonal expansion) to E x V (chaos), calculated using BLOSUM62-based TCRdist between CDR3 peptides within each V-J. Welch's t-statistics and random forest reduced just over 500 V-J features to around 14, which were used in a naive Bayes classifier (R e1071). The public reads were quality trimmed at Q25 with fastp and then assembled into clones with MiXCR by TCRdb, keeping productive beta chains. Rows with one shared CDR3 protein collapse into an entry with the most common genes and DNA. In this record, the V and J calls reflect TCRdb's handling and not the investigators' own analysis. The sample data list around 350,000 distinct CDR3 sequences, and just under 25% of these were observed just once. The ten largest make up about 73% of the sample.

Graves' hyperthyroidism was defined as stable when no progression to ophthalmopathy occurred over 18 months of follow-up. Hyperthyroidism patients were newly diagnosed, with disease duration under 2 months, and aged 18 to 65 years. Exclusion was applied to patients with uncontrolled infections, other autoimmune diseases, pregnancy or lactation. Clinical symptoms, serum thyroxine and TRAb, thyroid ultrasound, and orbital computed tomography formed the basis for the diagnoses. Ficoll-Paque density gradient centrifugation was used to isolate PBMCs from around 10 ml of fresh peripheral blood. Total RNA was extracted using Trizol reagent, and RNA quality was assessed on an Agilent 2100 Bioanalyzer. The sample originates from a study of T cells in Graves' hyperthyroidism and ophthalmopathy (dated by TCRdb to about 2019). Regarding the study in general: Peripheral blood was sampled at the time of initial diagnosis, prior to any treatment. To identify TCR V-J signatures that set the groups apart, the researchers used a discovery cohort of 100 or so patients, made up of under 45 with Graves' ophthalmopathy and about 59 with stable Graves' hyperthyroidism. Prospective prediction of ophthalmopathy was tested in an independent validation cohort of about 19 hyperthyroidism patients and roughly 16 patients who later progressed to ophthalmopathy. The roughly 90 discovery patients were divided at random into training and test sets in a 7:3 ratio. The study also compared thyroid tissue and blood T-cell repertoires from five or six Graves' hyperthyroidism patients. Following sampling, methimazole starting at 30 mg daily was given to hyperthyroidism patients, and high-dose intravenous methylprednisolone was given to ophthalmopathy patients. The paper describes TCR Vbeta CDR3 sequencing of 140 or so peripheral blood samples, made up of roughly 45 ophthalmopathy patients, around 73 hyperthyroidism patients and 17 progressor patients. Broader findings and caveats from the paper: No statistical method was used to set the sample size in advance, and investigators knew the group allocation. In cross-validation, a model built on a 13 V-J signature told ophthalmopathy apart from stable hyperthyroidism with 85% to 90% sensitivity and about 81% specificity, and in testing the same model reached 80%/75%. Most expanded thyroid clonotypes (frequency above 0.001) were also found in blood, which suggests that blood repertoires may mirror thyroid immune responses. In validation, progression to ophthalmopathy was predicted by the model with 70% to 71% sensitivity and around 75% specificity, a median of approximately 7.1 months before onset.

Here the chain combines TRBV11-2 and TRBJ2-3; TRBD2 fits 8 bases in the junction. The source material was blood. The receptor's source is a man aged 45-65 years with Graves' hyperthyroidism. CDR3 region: CASSFGVAGTDTQYF. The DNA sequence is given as TGTGCCAGCAGCTTCGGGGTAGCGGGAACAGATACGCAGTATTTT.